The 28 T cell receptor beta chains below were found in one sample sequenced in a study of long-term antiretroviral therapy in people with HIV. The run of the v3.0 immunoSEQ assay was at survey level. Generated by immunoSEQ multiplex PCR, the TCRdb table keeps only in-frame clones and is missing some. The sample lists roughly 25,000 clones; about 85% were seen once. The input for sequencing was unsorted PBMCs, taken 2.3 years after starting antiretroviral therapy. These receptor sequences come from a man in his forties or fifties with HIV.

This clone was found once. The rearrangement joins TRBV13 to TRBJ1-1, with 10 bases fitting TRBD1. Germline trimming cut 5 bases from V and 3 bases from J; bases unmatched to any gene: 9. The V gene's germline CDR1 is PRHDT and CDR2 FYEKMQ (reference sequence). The CDR3 is 16 residues long. CDR3 bases: TGTGCCAGCAGCCATGGGACAGGGGATTTCGACACTGAAGCTTTCTTT. It yields the protein CASSHGTGDFDTEAFF.

The J gene is TRBJ2-7, the V gene TRBV30; the match to TRBD2 covers 10 bases. V lost 6 bases and J lost 2; bases outside the gene matches: 7. Germline CDR1 reads GTSNPN; CDR2 reads SVGIG (reference sequence). CDR3 length: 14 residues. The CDR3 here is CACKAGGPPYEQYF. CDR3 nucleotides: TGTGCCTGCAAAGCGGGGGGGCCTCCCTACGAGCAGTACTTC.

The V and J genes are TRBV7-2 and TRBJ1-2; tentative D call: TRBD1 (5 bases). V lost 6 bases and J 3 bases, leaving 17 bases between the germline ends. Germline CDR1 SGHTA, CDR2 FQGNSA. The CDR3 spans 15 residues. This chain's CDR3 is CASSSRRREDYGYTF. The DNA of the CDR3 is TGTGCCAGCAGTTCCCGTCGCAGGGAGGACTATGGCTACACCTTC.

The V gene is TRBV5-1, the J gene TRBJ1-4, with D possibly TRBD1 on 5 matching bases. Germline values: CDR1 SGHRS, CDR2 YFSETQ. V was clipped by 1 base and J by 4 bases, with 11 bases between them. The CDR3 totals 15 residues. The CDR3 nucleotides are TGCGCCAGCAGCTTGATCGGGGACGGTAATGAAAAACTGTTTTTT. Protein: CASSLIGDGNEKLFF.

This clone occurred once. V usage is TRBV10-3 and J usage is TRBJ2-3; D is perhaps TRBD2 (5 bases). V was pared by 7 bases and J by 4 bases, with 21 bases between. CDR1 and CDR2 (germline): ENHRY, SYGVKD. This CDR3 region has 16 residues. This CDR3 is CAITPSISRTADTQYF. The DNA for the CDR3 is TGTGCCATCACCCCATCGATTAGTAGGACTGCAGATACGCAGTATTTT.

The chain combines TRBV7-8 with TRBJ2-7, with D hard to call. There are 17 residues in the CDR3. The germline CDR1 and CDR2 sequences are SGHVS and FQNEAQ. The V end was cut by 4 bases, the J end by 2 bases, with 21 bases between. Here the CDR3 DNA reads TGTGCCAGCAGCTCGACCCCCTCGGGCCCACTCCCCTACGAGCAGTACTTC. Its translation: CASSSTPSGPLPYEQYF.

This rearrangement joins TRBV2 to TRBJ1-1, with D perhaps matching TRBD1 (5 bases). The germline V gene has CDR1 SNHLY and CDR2 FYNNEI. Trimming removed 5 bases from V and 1 base from J, with 8 bases in between. The CDR3 runs 13 residues. The CDR3 DNA sequence: TGTGCCAGCAGTAGTGACAGGAACACTGAAGCTTTCTTT. Its translation: CASSSDRNTEAFF.

As DNA, the CDR3 is TGCAGCGTTGAAGACATGTACCAGGGAGAGCAGTACTTC. Translated: CSVEDMYQGEQYF. The V gene is TRBV29-1, the J gene TRBJ2-7; D is possibly TRBD1 (5 bases). The CDR3 sequence is 13 residues long. V lost 0 bases to trimming and J lost 7 bases, with 13 bases between them. Germline CDR1 and CDR2: SQVTM and ANQGSEA.

This clone was counted a few times. The chain uses TRBV30 and TRBJ1-1; D is undetermined. The germline V gene encodes CDR1 GTSNPN and CDR2 SVGIG (reference sequence). The CDR3 has 12 amino acids. Trimming cost V 2 bases and J 0 bases, with 4 bases left between them. The CDR3: CAWSPLNTEAFF. The CDR3 DNA follows: TGTGCCTGGAGTCCGTTGAACACTGAAGCTTTCTTT.

The chain carries TRBV18 and TRBJ1-1; D is uncertain. Between the trimmed V and J ends, which lost 8 bases and 0 bases, there was a span of 10 bases. Looked up from germline, CDR1 is KGHSH and CDR2 is LQKENI. The CDR3 has 13 residues. The CDR3 region is CASTDGLNTEAFF. The CDR3 coding sequence is TGTGCCAGCACAGACGGCCTGAACACTGAAGCTTTCTTT.

This rearrangement joins TRBV23-1 to TRBJ2-2, with TRBD1 identical over 7 bases. TRBV23-1 counts as an open reading frame of uncertain function. V dropped 3 bases and J dropped 1; count of bases not matched to a gene: 8. The CDR3 sequence is 17 residues long. The CDR3 is CASSHMIAGGNTGELFF. In nucleotides, the CDR3 is TGCGCCAGCAGTCACATGATTGCAGGGGGGAACACCGGGGAGCTGTTTTTT.

V and J are TRBV14 and TRBJ2-4; D is tentatively TRBD1 or TRBD2 (5 bases each). The CDR3 has 16 amino acids. Deletions cut 0 bases from V and 6 bases from J, with 15 bases between. The germline gives CDR1 SGHDN, CDR2 FVKESK. DNA for the CDR3: TGTGCCAGCAGCCAAGATAGAGTAGCAGGGAGAAACATTCAGTACTTC. Translating it yields CASSQDRVAGRNIQYF.

This clone was counted only a few times. CDR3 sequence: CASSLEVGRGGRNLQFF. Written as DNA, the CDR3 is TGCGCCAGCAGCTTGGAAGTAGGGCGGGGGGGCCGCAACCTACAGTTCTTC. This sequence joins TRBV5-1 and TRBJ2-1, with 9 bases that match TRBD2. Germline values: CDR1 SGHRS, CDR2 YFSETQ. The CDR3 has 17 amino acids. The trim removed 0 bases at V and 13 bases at J, leaving 17 bases unmatched.

CDR3 protein: CASRSGQGFYNEQFF. CDR3 sequence (DNA): TGTGCCAGCAGGTCCGGACAGGGGTTCTACAATGAGCAGTTCTTC. V and J are TRBV6-5 and TRBJ2-1; 9 bases map to TRBD1. The germline V gene has CDR1 MNHEY and CDR2 SVGAGI. There are 15 residues in the CDR3. J was trimmed by 3 bases and V by 6 bases; bases with no gene match: 6.

The rearrangement links TRBV18 to TRBJ1-4, with 8 nucleotides matching TRBD1. The CDR3 sequence is 19 residues long. Losses at the gene ends were 3 bases for V and 4 bases for J; bases not matched to a gene: 16. Germline V lookup: CDR1 KGHSH, CDR2 LQKENI. This chain's CDR3 is CASSPWAPGQVDINEKLFF. The DNA for the CDR3 is TGTGCCAGCTCACCGTGGGCTCCGGGACAGGTCGATATTAATGAAAAACTGTTTTTT.

The chain has TRBV9 and TRBJ1-1; no clear D gene. The germline CDR1 and CDR2 sequences are SGDLS and YYNGEE. This CDR3 region has 13 residues. The ends were cut back, 0 bases at V and 2 bases at J, with 5 bases in the middle. The CDR3 DNA reads TGTGCCAGCAGCGTAGTATCAAACACTGAAGCTTTCTTT. Its translation is CASSVVSNTEAFF.

The V and J genes are TRBV29-1 and TRBJ1-1, with D hard to call. Trimming left V 8 bases short and J 1 base short, with 8 bases between. The CDR3 consists of 11 residues. The germline V gene encodes CDR1 SQVTM and CDR2 ANQGSEA. CDR3 sequence (DNA): TGCAGCTCGCGGGAGAACACTGAAGCTTTCTTT. Translating it yields CSSRENTEAFF.

V gene TRBV10-1 combines with J gene TRBJ2-5; TRBD1 is a possible D gene (6 bases). V lost 3 bases and J lost 5, with 13 bases in between. CDR1 and CDR2 (germline): WNHNN, SYGVQD (reference sequence). The CDR3 spans 14 residues. CDR3: CASSDPGQRETQYF. The DNA of the CDR3 is TGCGCCAGCAGTGACCCGGGACAAAGGGAGACCCAGTACTTC.

The CDR3 coding sequence is TGCGCCAGCAGTGAGTCGGTAGGAGGCTATGGCTACACCTTC. It encodes CASSESVGGYGYTF. This rearrangement joins TRBV10-2 to TRBJ1-2; no definite D call. The length of the CDR3 is 14 residues. V gave up 0 bases and J gave up 4 bases, with 9 bases separating them. The V gene's germline CDR1 is WSHSY and CDR2 SAAADI.

The J gene is TRBJ2-3, the V gene TRBV19; the D gene could be TRBD1 or TRBD2 (6 bases each). Germline V lookup: CDR1 LNHDA, CDR2 SQIVND (reference sequence). The germline V and J ends were trimmed by 6 bases and 6 bases, with 19 bases remaining between them. The CDR3 is made up of 15 amino acids. CDR3 sequence: CASSTGGARWDTQYF. Written as DNA, the CDR3 is TGTGCCAGTAGCACCGGGGGCGCTCGGTGGGATACGCAGTATTTT.

The chain is built from TRBV19 and TRBJ1-1; the D is unclear. Germline V CDR1 and CDR2: LNHDA, SQIVND (reference sequence). The CDR3 covers 16 residues. Trimming shortened V by 5 bases and J by 3 bases, and 19 bases separated the two germline ends. For the CDR3, the DNA is TGTGCCAGTAGTTTCCAGAGGGTCGGGATGGACACTGAAGCTTTCTTT. Its translation: CASSFQRVGMDTEAFF.

The genes are TRBV6-5 and TRBJ1-1, with D perhaps TRBD1 (5 bases). With 0 bases removed from V and 0 bases from J, the gap between germline ends came to 8 bases. From germline, CDR1 is MNHEY and CDR2 SVGAGI. This CDR3 has 15 amino acids. Written as DNA, the CDR3 is TGTGCCAGCAGTTACTCTCAAGGGGTGAACACTGAAGCTTTCTTT. It is translated as CASSYSQGVNTEAFF.

The rearrangement joins TRBV7-2 to TRBJ2-7, with 9 bases aligning to TRBD1. This CDR3 contains 16 residues. V shed 1 base, J shed 0 bases, and the junction held 4 bases outside the gene matches. The V gene's germline CDR1 is SGHTA and CDR2 FQGNSA. Here the CDR3 DNA reads TGTGCCAGCAGCTTAGGGACAGGGGAATTCTCCTACGAGCAGTACTTC. It translates to CASSLGTGEFSYEQYF.

This clone has only a few counts. The V and J genes are TRBV7-9 and TRBJ2-2; D unresolved. The CDR3 is 15 residues long. Germline CDR1 SEHNR, CDR2 FQNEAQ (reference sequence). V was shortened by 4 bases and J by 3 bases, with 12 bases between the two germline ends. The DNA of the CDR3 is TGTGCCAGCAGCTCAAGCAGAGCTCACACCGGGGAGCTGTTTTTT. This encodes CASSSSRAHTGELFF.

The chain is built from TRBV11-2 and TRBJ2-3; no firm D call. Trimming cost V 4 bases and J 4 bases, with 9 bases left between them. There are 13 residues in the CDR3. CDR1 is SGHAT and CDR2 is FQNNGV in the germline V gene. CDR3 nucleotides: TGTGCCAGCAGCTCTGAGTTAGCAGATACGCAGTATTTT. This gives the protein CASSSELADTQYF.

The chain has TRBV11-2 and TRBJ1-2; D call uncertain. Germline CDR1 reads SGHAT; CDR2 reads FQNNGV. The CDR3 spans 14 residues. V was pared by 3 bases and J by 4 bases, with 12 bases between. The CDR3: CASSFSRNTYGYTF. The CDR3 DNA reads TGTGCCAGCAGCTTTAGCCGGAACACCTATGGCTACACCTTC.

The chain is built from TRBV5-6 and TRBJ1-3; D gene ambiguous. This CDR3 spans 15 amino acids. Germline V gene lookup returns CDR1 SGHDT and CDR2 YYEEEE. V lost 3 bases and J lost 0, with 10 bases in between. The CDR3 sequence is CASSSGGSSGNTIYF. The DNA for the CDR3 is TGTGCCAGCAGCTCAGGAGGCAGCTCTGGAAACACCATATATTTT.

The rearrangement uses TRBV27 and TRBJ1-5; D uncertain. The germline V and J ends were trimmed by 0 bases and 6 bases, with 6 bases remaining between them. The length of the CDR3 is 13 residues. The V gene's germline CDR1 is MNHEY and CDR2 SMNVEV (reference sequence). CDR3 region: CASSLSFSQPQHF. CDR3 nucleotides: TGTGCCAGCAGTTTATCGTTCTCTCAGCCCCAGCATTTT.